A few counts support the clone carrying this T cell receptor (beta chain). Its antigen is unknown. The data were taken from a study of T cell repertoires in cytomegalovirus infection. Study context: CMV infection and matching HLA type were both indicated by public TCR beta signatures.

Per germline, CDR1 SEHNR and CDR2 FQNEAQ (reference sequence). The CDR3 runs to 17 residues. V lost 8 bases and J 5 bases, leaving 27 bases between the germline ends. One entry per CDR3 protein results from TCRdb running MiXCR on the reads. The data show 700,000 to 950,000 distinct CDR3 sequences, roughly 33% seen once. This specimen consisted of cultured CD8+ T cells from PBMCs, obtained from culture after CMV antigen stimulation. The receptor comes from a human donor in good health (CMV status not recorded). Some clones in this sample may be carry-over from other donors' samples. The chain carries TRBV7-9 and TRBJ2-5, with unresolved D. The CDR3 DNA reads as TGTGCCAGCGGGCCCCCTTATCAGATCTCGGAAGTGGAGACCCAGTACTTC. This encodes CASGPPYQISEVETQYF.